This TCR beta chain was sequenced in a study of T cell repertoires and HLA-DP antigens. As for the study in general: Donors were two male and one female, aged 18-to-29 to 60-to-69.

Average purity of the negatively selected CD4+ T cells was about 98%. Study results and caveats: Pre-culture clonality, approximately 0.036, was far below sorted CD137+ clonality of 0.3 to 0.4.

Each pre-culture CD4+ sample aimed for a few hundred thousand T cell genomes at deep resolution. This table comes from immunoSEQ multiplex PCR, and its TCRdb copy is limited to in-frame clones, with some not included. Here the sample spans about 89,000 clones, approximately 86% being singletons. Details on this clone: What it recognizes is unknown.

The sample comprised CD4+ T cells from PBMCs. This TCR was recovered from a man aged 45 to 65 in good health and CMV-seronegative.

CDR3 region: CASSPDEGDTQYF. CDR3 sequence (DNA): TGTGCCAGCTCACCGGACGAAGGAGATACGCAGTATTTT. This sequence joins TRBV18 and TRBJ2-3, with D hard to call. The CDR3 spans 13 residues. Per germline, CDR1 KGHSH and CDR2 LQKENI. The V and J ends lost 3 bases and 5 bases respectively, with 9 bases between them.